This is a list of T cell receptor beta chains from one sample in a study of sequential checkpoint blockade in melanoma. Method: immunoSEQ multiplex PCR; TCRdb's copy keeps in-frame clones and lacks some. There are roughly 6,900 clones in the sample; 75% to 85% occur only once, and around 7% lies in the top ten. The material sequenced was CD8+ T cells sorted from blood (inferred from file names), taken from a patient given nivolumab and ipilimumab in sequence. The receptors here all came from a human donor with melanoma. Both conserved end residues are part of each CDR3. A D gene is named only where the DNA matches it firmly. Some rows have no size entry. The others give once, few or many, or a class for an expanded clone.

.	TRBJ1-1	TRBV7-9	.	CASSSRGGLGNTEAFF	TGTGCCAGCAGCTCGAGGGGGGGGCTCGGGAACACTGAAGCTTTCTTT
.	TRBJ2-1	TRBV5-4	.	CAGSLERGAPPYNEQFF	TGTGCCGGCAGCTTGGAACGGGGGGCCCCTCCTTACAATGAGCAGTTCTTC
.	TRBJ2-4	TRBV13	TRBD1	CASSLRTGLNIQYF	TGTGCCAGCAGCCTACGGACAGGGCTGAACATTCAGTACTTC
.	TRBJ1-4	TRBV28	.	CASRPITGHNEKLFF	TGTGCCAGCAGACCGATTACAGGGCACAATGAAAAACTGTTTTTT
few	TRBJ1-6	TRBV4-1	.	CASSQTSRDPPTPLHF	TGCGCCAGCAGCCAAACCAGCCGGGATCCACCGACACCCCTCCACTTT
.	TRBJ1-1	TRBV7-9	.	CASSSGASVTEAFF	TGTGCCAGCAGCTCTGGGGCGTCGGTCACTGAAGCTTTCTTT
.	TRBJ2-1	TRBV27	TRBD2	CASSLGGVEQFF	TGTGCCAGCAGTTTAGGGGGGGTGGAGCAGTTCTTC
once	TRBJ2-7	TRBV4-1	TRBD2	CASSQASGNSFYEQYF	TGCGCCAGCAGCCAAGCTAGCGGGAATAGTTTCTACGAGCAGTACTTC
.	TRBJ1-4	TRBV4-1	.	CASSQGEDRTNEKLFF	TGCGCCAGCAGCCAAGGGGAAGACAGAACTAATGAAAAACTGTTTTTT
.	TRBJ2-3	TRBV9	TRBD2	CASSVAVGTSGSTDTQYF	TGTGCCAGCAGCGTAGCGGTTGGGACTAGCGGGAGCACAGATACGCAGTATTTT
once	TRBJ2-7	TRBV27	.	CASSSELRKQYF	TGTGCCAGCAGTTCCGAACTGCGGAAGCAGTACTTC
.	TRBJ1-1	TRBV4-1	.	CASSPEPGQNTEAFF	TGCGCCAGCAGCCCTGAACCGGGACAGAACACTGAAGCTTTCTTT
.	TRBJ2-3	TRBV7-8	.	CASSLVGGPTDTQYF	TGTGCCAGCAGCTTAGTCGGGGGACCCACAGATACGCAGTATTTT
.	TRBJ2-3	TRBV19	TRBD2	CATGTTSTDTQYF	TGTGCCACCGGGACTACTTCCACAGATACGCAGTATTTT
.	TRBJ1-1	TRBV4-1	.	CASSPVGAPEAFF	TGCGCCAGCAGCCCAGTTGGGGCACCTGAAGCTTTCTTT
.	TRBJ2-2	TRBV5-1	.	CASSLGWGQTGELFF	TGCGCCAGCAGCTTGGGGTGGGGCCAGACCGGGGAGCTGTTTTTT
.	TRBJ2-3	TRBV27	.	CASSFRVAPSTDTQYF	TGTGCCAGCAGTTTCCGGGTAGCGCCTAGCACAGATACGCAGTATTTT
.	TRBJ2-1	TRBV1	.	CTSSTGTRGNEQFF	TGCACCAGCAGCACCGGGACTAGGGGTAATGAGCAGTTCTTC
few	TRBJ2-7	TRBV7-9	.	CASSPEGRRSYEQYF	TGTGCCAGCAGCCCCGAGGGTCGGAGATCCTACGAGCAGTACTTC
.	TRBJ2-7	TRBV27	.	CASSFGGLYEQYF	TGTGCCAGCAGCTTCGGGGGTCTCTACGAGCAGTACTTC
.	TRBJ2-5	TRBV9	.	CASSVFPRETQYF	TGTGCCAGCAGCGTTTTCCCCCGGGAGACCCAGTACTTC
.	TRBJ1-1	TRBV5-1	TRBD1	CASSLTTGGDGEAFF	TGCGCCAGCAGCTTGACAACAGGGGGCGACGGTGAAGCTTTCTTT
.	TRBJ2-7	TRBV11-3	.	CASSTRTAPPGSYEQYF	TGTGCCAGCAGCACTAGGACGGCGCCCCCCGGCTCCTACGAGCAGTACTTC
.	TRBJ1-4	TRBV27	.	CASSPPGEEKLFF	TGTGCCAGCAGTCCACCCGGGGAAGAAAAACTGTTTTTT
.	TRBJ2-1	TRBV19	.	CASTDFSGQYNEQFF	TGTGCCAGTACCGATTTTAGCGGCCAATACAATGAGCAGTTCTTC
.	TRBJ2-7	TRBV7-9	.	CASSLVQAGAYEQYF	TGTGCCAGCAGCTTAGTGCAGGCAGGGGCCTACGAGCAGTACTTC
once	TRBJ2-1	TRBV6-1	TRBD2	CASSEAAGGAYNEQFF	TGTGCCAGCAGTGAAGCAGCGGGGGGCGCCTACAATGAGCAGTTCTTC
few	TRBJ2-1	TRBV6-1	TRBD2	CASMRLAGGRNEQFF	TGTGCCAGCATGCGACTAGCGGGAGGGCGGAATGAGCAGTTCTTC
.	TRBJ2-2	TRBV14	TRBD2	CASSQENPGLAGAGELFF	TGTGCCAGCAGCCAAGAGAATCCGGGGCTAGCGGGAGCCGGGGAGCTGTTTTTT
.	TRBJ1-2	TRBV28	.	CASTRRGAGYGYTF	TGTGCCAGCACCCGCCGGGGGGCGGGATATGGCTACACCTTC
.	TRBJ2-7	TRBV5-5	TRBD2	CASSLAASGGSYEQYF	TGTGCCAGCAGCTTGGCCGCTAGCGGAGGGAGTTACGAGCAGTACTTC
few	TRBJ2-1	TRBV19	TRBD2	CASSTTSGAYNEQFF	TGTGCCAGTAGTACCACTAGCGGAGCCTACAATGAGCAGTTCTTC
.	TRBJ2-1	TRBV29-1	TRBD2	CSVDGLAGADNEQFF	TGCAGCGTTGATGGGCTAGCGGGAGCGGACAATGAGCAGTTCTTC
few	TRBJ2-3	TRBV7-9	TRBD2	CASSSRTSGRTDTQYF	TGTGCCAGCAGCTCCAGGACTAGCGGGAGGACAGATACGCAGTATTTT
medium-sized	TRBJ2-7	TRBV7-9	.	CASSTHSGGTSYEQYF	TGTGCCAGCAGCACCCACAGCGGCGGGACCTCCTACGAGCAGTACTTC
.	TRBJ1-2	TRBV27	TRBD1	CASSSGTGHYGYTF	TGTGCCAGCAGTTCAGGGACAGGGCACTATGGCTACACCTTC
.	TRBJ2-1	TRBV7-9	.	CASSLVLKRDEQFF	TGTGCCAGCAGCTTAGTGTTAAAGCGGGATGAGCAGTTCTTC
.	TRBJ2-1	TRBV20-1	.	CSATNNEQFF	TGCAGTGCTACCAACAATGAGCAGTTCTTC
.	TRBJ1-5	TRBV4-2	TRBD1	CASSQPPGQGGNQPQHF	TGTGCCAGCAGCCAACCACCGGGACAGGGAGGCAATCAGCCCCAGCATTTT
.	TRBJ2-1	TRBV6-6	TRBD1	CASCPRDRGYNEQFF	TGTGCCAGCTGCCCCCGGGACAGGGGGTACAATGAGCAGTTCTTC
large	TRBJ2-7	TRBV4-1	TRBD2	CASSQALAGEYEQYF	TGCGCCAGCAGCCAGGCTCTAGCGGGAGAATACGAGCAGTACTTC
.	TRBJ2-5	TRBV11-2	.	CASGSMGSGETQYF	TGTGCCAGCGGATCTATGGGCAGCGGGGAGACCCAGTACTTC
.	TRBJ1-2	TRBV7-3	TRBD1	CASSFGTGRLLTF	TGTGCCAGCAGCTTCGGGACAGGGAGATTGCTCACCTTC
.	TRBJ2-7	TRBV28	.	CASSSNRAWPYEQYF	TGTGCCAGCAGTTCGAACAGGGCCTGGCCCTACGAGCAGTACTTC
once	TRBJ2-6	TRBV19	TRBD2	CASSPWTSELLSGANVLTF	TGTGCCAGTAGTCCCTGGACTAGCGAGCTCCTCTCTGGGGCCAACGTCCTGACTTTC
.	TRBJ1-2	TRBV27	TRBD1	CASSGTGIYGYTF	TGTGCCAGCAGCGGGACAGGGATCTATGGCTACACCTTC
few	TRBJ2-7	TRBV27	TRBD2	CASSSSGRREQYF	TGTGCCAGCTCCTCTAGCGGGAGACGCGAGCAGTACTTC
.	TRBJ1-1	TRBV5-1	.	CASSLWAGSNTEAFF	TGCGCCAGCAGCTTGTGGGCAGGGTCGAACACTGAAGCTTTCTTT
.	TRBJ1-4	TRBV6-1	.	CASSESIGWESEKLFF	TGTGCCAGCAGTGAAAGTATAGGATGGGAGAGCGAAAAACTGTTTTTT
.	TRBJ2-3	TRBV25-1	TRBD1	CASSEMGTGSTDTQYF	TGTGCCAGCAGTGAAATGGGGACAGGAAGCACAGATACGCAGTATTTT
few	TRBJ2-7	TRBV6-8	TRBD1	CASRDRGHLEQYF	TGTGCCAGCAGGGACAGGGGGCATCTAGAGCAGTACTTC
.	TRBJ2-7	TRBV9	TRBD2	CASSVGGLGLDEQYF	TGTGCCAGCAGCGTAGGTGGACTAGGTTTGGACGAGCAGTACTTC
.	TRBJ1-1	TRBV21-1	.	CASSKSGQRNTEAFF	TGTGCCAGCAGCAAATCTGGACAGAGGAACACTGAAGCTTTCTTT
.	TRBJ2-1	TRBV7-7	TRBD1	CASSRGQGRWSEQFF	TGTGCCAGCAGCAGGGGACAGGGGAGGTGGAGTGAGCAGTTCTTC